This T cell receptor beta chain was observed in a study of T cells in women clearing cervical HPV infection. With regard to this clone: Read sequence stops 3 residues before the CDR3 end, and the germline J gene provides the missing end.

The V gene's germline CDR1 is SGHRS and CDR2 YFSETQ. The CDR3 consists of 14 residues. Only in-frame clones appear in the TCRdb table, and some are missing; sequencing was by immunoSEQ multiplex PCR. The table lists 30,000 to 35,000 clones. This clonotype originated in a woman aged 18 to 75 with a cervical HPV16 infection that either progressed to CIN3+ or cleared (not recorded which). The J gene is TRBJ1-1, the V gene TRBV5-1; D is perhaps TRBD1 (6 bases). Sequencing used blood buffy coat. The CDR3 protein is CASSLGGTTYEAFF. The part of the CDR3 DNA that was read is TGCGCCAGCAGCTTGGGGGGGACAACTTACGAA. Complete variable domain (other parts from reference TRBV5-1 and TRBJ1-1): KAGVTQTPRYLIKTRGQQVTLSCSPISGHRSVSWYQQTPGQGLQFLFEYFSETQRNKGNFPGRFSGRQFSNSRSEMNVSTLELGDSALYLCASSLGGTTYEAFFGQGTRLTVV.